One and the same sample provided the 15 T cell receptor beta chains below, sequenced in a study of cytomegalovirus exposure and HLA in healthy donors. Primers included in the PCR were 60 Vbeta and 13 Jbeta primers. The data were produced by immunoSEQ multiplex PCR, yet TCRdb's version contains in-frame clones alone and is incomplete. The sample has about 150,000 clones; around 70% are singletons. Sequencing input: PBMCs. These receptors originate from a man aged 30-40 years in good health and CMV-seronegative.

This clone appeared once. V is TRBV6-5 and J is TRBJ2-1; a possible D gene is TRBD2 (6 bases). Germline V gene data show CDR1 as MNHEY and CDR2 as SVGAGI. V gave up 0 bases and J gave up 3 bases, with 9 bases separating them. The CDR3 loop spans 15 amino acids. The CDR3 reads CASSYSGGFYNEQFF. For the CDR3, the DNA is TGTGCCAGCAGTTACTCGGGGGGATTCTACAATGAGCAGTTCTTC.

The chain's CDR3 is CASSQTGGKTEAFF. The CDR3 nucleotides are TGTGCCAGCAGTCAGACAGGGGGCAAAACTGAAGCTTTCTTT. This rearrangement joins TRBV28 to TRBJ1-1; 10 bases line up with TRBD1. Losses at the gene ends were 5 bases for V and 5 bases for J; bases not matched to a gene: 5. Germline CDR1 is MDHEN and CDR2 is SYDVKM. This CDR3 region has 14 residues.

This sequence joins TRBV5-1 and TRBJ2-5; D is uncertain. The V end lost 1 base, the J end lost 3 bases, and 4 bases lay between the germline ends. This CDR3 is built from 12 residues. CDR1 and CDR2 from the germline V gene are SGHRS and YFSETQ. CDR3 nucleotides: TGCGCCAGCAGCTTGCCTGAAGAGACCCAGTACTTC. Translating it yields CASSLPEETQYF.

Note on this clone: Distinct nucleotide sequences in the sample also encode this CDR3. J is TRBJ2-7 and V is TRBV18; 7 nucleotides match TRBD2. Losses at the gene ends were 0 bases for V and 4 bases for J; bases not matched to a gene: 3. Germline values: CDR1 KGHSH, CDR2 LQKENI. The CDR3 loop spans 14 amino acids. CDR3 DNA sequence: TGTGCCAGCTCACCACCAACCGGGGGGTACGAGCAGTACTTC. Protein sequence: CASSPPTGGYEQYF. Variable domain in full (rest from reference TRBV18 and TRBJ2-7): NAGVMQNPRHLVRRRGQEARLRCSPMKGHSHVYWYRQLPEEGLKFMVYLQKENIIDESGMPKERFSAEFPKEGPSILRIQQVVRGDSAAYFCASSPPTGGYEQYFGPGTRLTVT.

The CDR3 DNA is TGTGCCAGCAGCGTAGGCCAGGGGAGCTCTGGAAACACCATATATTTT. Translating it yields CASSVGQGSSGNTIYF. The chain combines TRBV9 with TRBJ1-3, with D perhaps TRBD1 (6 bases). Germline-derived CDR1 and CDR2 are SGDLS and YYNGEE. Between the trimmed V and J ends, which lost 0 bases and 0 bases, there was a span of 10 bases. This CDR3 is 16 amino acids long.

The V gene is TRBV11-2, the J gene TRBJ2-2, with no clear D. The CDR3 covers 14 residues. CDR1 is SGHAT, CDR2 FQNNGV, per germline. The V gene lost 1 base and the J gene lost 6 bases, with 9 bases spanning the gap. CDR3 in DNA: TGTGCCAGCAGCTTAGTAGGAGAGGCCGGGGAGCTGTTTTTT. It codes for CASSLVGEAGELFF.

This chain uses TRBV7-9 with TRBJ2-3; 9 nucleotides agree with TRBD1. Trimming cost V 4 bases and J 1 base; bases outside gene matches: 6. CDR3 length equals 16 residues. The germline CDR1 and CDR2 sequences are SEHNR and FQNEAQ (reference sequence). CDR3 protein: CASSSRTGEGTDTQYF. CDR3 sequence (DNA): TGTGCCAGCAGCTCTCGGACAGGGGAAGGCACAGATACGCAGTATTTT. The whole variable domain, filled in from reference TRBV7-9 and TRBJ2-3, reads DTGVSQNPRHKITKRGQNVTFRCDPISEHNRLYWYRQTLGQGPEFLTYFQNEAQLEKSRLLSDRFSAERPKGSFSTLEIQRTEQGDSAMYLCASSSRTGEGTDTQYFGPGTRLTVL.

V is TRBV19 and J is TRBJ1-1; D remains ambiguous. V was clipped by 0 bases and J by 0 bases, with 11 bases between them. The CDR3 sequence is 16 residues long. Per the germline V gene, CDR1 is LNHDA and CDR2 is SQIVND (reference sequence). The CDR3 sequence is CASSIDRSTMNTEAFF. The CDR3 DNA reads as TGTGCCAGTAGTATAGATCGGAGCACAATGAACACTGAAGCTTTCTTT. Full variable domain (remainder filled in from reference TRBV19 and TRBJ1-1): DGGITQSPKYLFRKEGQNVTLSCEQNLNHDAMYWYRQDPGQGLRLIYYSQIVNDFQKGDIAEGYSVSREKKESFPLTVTSAQKNPTAFYLCASSIDRSTMNTEAFFGQGTRLTVV.

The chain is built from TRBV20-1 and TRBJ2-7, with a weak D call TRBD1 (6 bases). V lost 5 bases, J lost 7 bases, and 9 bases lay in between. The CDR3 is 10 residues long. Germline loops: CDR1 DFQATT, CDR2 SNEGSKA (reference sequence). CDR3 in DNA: TGCAGTGCTGTCGACAGGGAGCAGTACTTC. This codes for CSAVDREQYF.

The chain's CDR3 is CASSERTGATATQYF. CDR3 bases: TGTGCCAGTAGTGAGCGGACAGGGGCCACGGCGACCCAGTACTTC. This sequence joins TRBV19 and TRBJ2-5; 9 bases are shared with TRBD1. Losses at the gene ends were 5 bases for V and 7 bases for J; bases not matched to a gene: 11. From germline, CDR1 is LNHDA and CDR2 SQIVND (reference sequence). This CDR3 has 15 residues.

The CDR3 coding sequence is TGTGCCAGCAGTTTAAGTCTTGGGCTCGGTGGGAATTCACCCCTCCACTTT. Translated, it gives CASSLSLGLGGNSPLHF. The chain recombines TRBV27 with TRBJ1-6; D call uncertain. V was shortened by 2 bases and J by 7 bases, with 18 bases between the two germline ends. CDR3 size: 17 residues. Per germline, CDR1 MNHEY and CDR2 SMNVEV (reference sequence).

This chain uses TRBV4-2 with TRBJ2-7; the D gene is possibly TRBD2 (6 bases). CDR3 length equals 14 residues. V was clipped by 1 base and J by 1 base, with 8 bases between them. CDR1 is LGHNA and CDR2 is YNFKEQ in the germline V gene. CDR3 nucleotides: TGTGCCAGCAGCCAAGGGGACTTATCCTACGAGCAGTACTTC. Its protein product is CASSQGDLSYEQYF.

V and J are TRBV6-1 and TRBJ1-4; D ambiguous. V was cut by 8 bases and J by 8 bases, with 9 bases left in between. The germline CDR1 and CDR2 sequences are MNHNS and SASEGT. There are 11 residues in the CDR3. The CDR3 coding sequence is TGTGCCAGCCGCTCGGGGGAAAAACTGTTTTTT. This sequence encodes CASRSGEKLFF.

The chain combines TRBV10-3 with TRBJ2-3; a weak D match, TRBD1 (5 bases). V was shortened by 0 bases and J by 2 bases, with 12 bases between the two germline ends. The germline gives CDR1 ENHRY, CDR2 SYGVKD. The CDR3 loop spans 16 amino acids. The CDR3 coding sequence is TGTGCCATCAGTGAGTCAGCAGGGCGATACACAGATACGCAGTATTTT. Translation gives CAISESAGRYTDTQYF.

The CDR3 protein is CASSVTQQETQYF. CDR3 sequence (DNA): TGTGCCAGCAGCGTCACACAGCAAGAGACCCAGTACTTC. This sequence joins TRBV7-8 and TRBJ2-5; D gene uncertain. V shed 5 bases and J shed 2 bases, with 9 bases lying between them. The CDR3 sequence is 13 residues long. Looked up from germline, CDR1 is SGHVS and CDR2 is FQNEAQ.